Below, 18 T cell receptor beta chains from the same sample are listed, as sequenced in a study of blood T cell repertoires in COVID-19. The assay was immunoSEQ multiplex PCR, and TCRdb's table has in-frame clones only and misses some. The table includes about 99,000 clones, approximately 88% detected once. Source material: peripheral blood. Source of these receptors: a human donor in a cohort sampled during active COVID-19.

In this sample, this clone turned up a few times. This sequence joins TRBV5-1 and TRBJ1-1; a possible D gene is TRBD1 (6 bases). The CDR3 has 15 amino acids. V was cut by 1 base and J by 0 bases, with 10 bases left in between. The V gene's germline CDR1 is SGHRS and CDR2 YFSETQ. The CDR3 region is CASSLRQDMNTEAFF. Written as DNA, the CDR3 is TGCGCCAGCAGCTTGAGACAGGACATGAACACTGAAGCTTTCTTT.

The V and J genes are TRBV7-2 and TRBJ2-1; TRBD2 is a possible D gene (6 bases). Germline assignment: CDR1 SGHTA and CDR2 FQGNSA. The V end lost 5 bases, the J end lost 2 bases, and 16 bases lay between the germline ends. CDR3 length equals 16 residues. The CDR3 region is CASSPSGAVAYNEQFF. CDR3 sequence (DNA): TGTGCCAGCAGCCCCTCGGGAGCGGTGGCCTACAATGAGCAGTTCTTC.

The J gene is TRBJ2-1, the V gene TRBV9; 10 nucleotides agree with TRBD1. The CDR3 has 14 amino acids. Germline CDR1 is SGDLS and CDR2 is YYNGEE. The trim removed 2 bases at V and 7 bases at J, leaving 3 bases unmatched. The CDR3 DNA sequence: TGTGCCAGCAGCGTTCGACAGGGGGCTAATGAGCAGTTCTTC. Its protein product is CASSVRQGANEQFF.

The chain recombines TRBV7-3 with TRBJ2-5, with D unclear. Between the trimmed V and J ends, which lost 5 bases and 5 bases, there was a span of 12 bases. The CDR3 totals 13 residues. Germline loops: CDR1 SGHTA, CDR2 FQGTGA. CDR3 nucleotide sequence: TGTGCCAGCAGCCCGAACTACGGGGAGACCCAGTACTTC. It translates to CASSPNYGETQYF.

The rearrangement uses TRBV4-3 and TRBJ2-5; tentative D call: TRBD1 (6 bases). Germline CDR1 reads LGHNA; CDR2 reads YSLEER. This CDR3 spans 15 amino acids. V lost 0 bases to trimming and J lost 6 bases, with 14 bases between them. In DNA, the CDR3 is TGCGCCAGCAGCCAAGAGGGGCAGGGGACGAAGACCCAGTACTTC. It encodes CASSQEGQGTKTQYF.

The genes are TRBV7-9 and TRBJ1-2; D perhaps matches TRBD1 (6 bases). The V gene's germline CDR1 is SEHNR and CDR2 FQNEAQ (reference sequence). V shed 1 base and J shed 6 bases, with 9 bases lying between them. The CDR3 sequence is 13 residues long. The CDR3, as DNA: TGTGCCAGCAGCTTAGAGGCAGGGGATGGCTACACCTTC. As protein: CASSLEAGDGYTF.

The J gene is TRBJ2-1, the V gene TRBV4-1, with D perhaps TRBD1 (5 bases). CDR1 MGHRA and CDR2 YSYEKL come from the germline V gene. This CDR3 has 15 residues. V was clipped by 0 bases and J by 10 bases, with 16 bases between them. The CDR3, as DNA: TGCGCCAGCAGCCAAGATGGGGCCGGTCGTGGCGAGCAGTTCTTC. Its protein product is CASSQDGAGRGEQFF.

Only one count was recorded for this clone. The rearrangement uses TRBV27 and TRBJ2-7, with a tentative D call TRBD2 (6 bases). This CDR3 has 16 residues. CDR1 MNHEY and CDR2 SMNVEV come from the germline V gene (reference sequence). With 4 bases removed from V and 5 bases from J, the gap between germline ends came to 21 bases. This CDR3 is CASSWVGGVVRDEQYF. The CDR3 DNA sequence: TGTGCCAGCAGTTGGGTCGGGGGAGTAGTACGGGACGAGCAGTACTTC.

This chain connects TRBV15 to TRBJ2-2; no firm D call. The CDR3 spans 12 residues. CDR1 is LNHNV and CDR2 is YYDKDF in the germline V gene (reference sequence). Trimming stripped 3 bases from V and 6 bases from J, with 5 bases between. CDR3 DNA sequence: TGTGCCACCAGCAGGGCATCCGGGGAGCTGTTTTTT. Residues: CATSRASGELFF.

The J gene is TRBJ1-2, the V gene TRBV5-1, with TRBD1 as a possible D gene (6 bases). This CDR3 is built from 13 residues. Trimming stripped 4 bases from V and 6 bases from J, with 13 bases between. Per the germline V gene, CDR1 is SGHRS and CDR2 is YFSETQ. The CDR3: CASSGPNRDGYTF. For the CDR3, the DNA is TGCGCCAGCAGCGGGCCGAACAGGGATGGCTACACCTTC.

This chain joins TRBV4-1 and TRBJ1-1; D remains ambiguous. In germline, CDR1 is MGHRA, CDR2 YSYEKL. Trimming removed 4 bases at V and 1 base at J, with 10 bases between. This CDR3 has 14 amino acids. As DNA, the CDR3 is TGCGCCAGCAGCCTCCACATCGCGAACACTGAAGCTTTCTTT. It encodes CASSLHIANTEAFF.

The rearrangement links TRBV27 to TRBJ1-2; TRBD1 agrees at 7 bases. The CDR3 sequence is 16 residues long. Trimming removed 4 bases from V and 7 bases from J; junction bases left unmatched: 15. The germline V gene encodes CDR1 MNHEY and CDR2 SMNVEV (reference sequence). CDR3 in amino acids: CASSSTRTGPVSGYTF. DNA of the CDR3: TGTGCCAGCAGTTCTACCCGGACAGGCCCGGTCTCTGGCTACACCTTC.

The chain couples TRBV19 to TRBJ1-2; 7 bases are a match to TRBD1. Trimming cost V 3 bases and J 8 bases; bases outside gene matches: 12. CDR1 is LNHDA and CDR2 is SQIVND in the germline V gene (reference sequence). This CDR3 region has 15 residues. The CDR3 region is CASSIGQAGGYGYTF. The DNA for the CDR3 is TGTGCCAGTAGTATTGGACAGGCGGGTGGGTACGGCTACACCTTC.

This chain links TRBV10-3 with TRBJ1-2; possibly TRBD1 for D (5 bases). V lost 5 bases and J 2 bases, leaving 12 bases between the germline ends. The CDR3 totals 14 residues. In germline, CDR1 is ENHRY, CDR2 SYGVKD. CDR3 sequence reads: CAISKKTENYGYTF. As DNA, the CDR3 is TGTGCCATCAGTAAAAAGACAGAGAACTATGGCTACACCTTC.

This sequence joins TRBV2 and TRBJ2-3, with 9 bases that match TRBD2. V dropped 2 bases and J dropped 2; count of bases not matched to a gene: 2. The CDR3 spans 15 residues. CDR1 is SNHLY, CDR2 FYNNEI, per germline. The DNA for the CDR3 is TGTGCCAGCAGTGAAAGCGGGGGGACCACAGATACGCAGTATTTT. Translating it yields CASSESGGTTDTQYF.

This rearrangement joins TRBV6-5 to TRBJ2-3; D might be TRBD2 (6 bases). Per germline, CDR1 MNHEY and CDR2 SVGAGI. The CDR3 has 14 residues. The V and J ends lost 10 bases and 6 bases respectively, with 20 bases between them. The CDR3 region has the DNA TGTGCCACCGAAATTTGGGGGGTCGGGGATACGCAGTATTTT. Amino acids: CATEIWGVGDTQYF.

This clone was seen only a few times. This sequence joins TRBV12-5 and TRBJ2-7; 14 bases match TRBD2. Germline V gene sequence: CDR1 LGHNT, CDR2 FRNRAP. V lost 0 bases to trimming and J lost 3 bases; unmatched junction nucleotides: 7. The CDR3 sequence is 18 residues long. The chain's CDR3 is CASGLVLGTSGSFYEQYF. The CDR3 DNA follows: TGTGCTAGTGGTTTGGTACTCGGGACTAGCGGGAGTTTCTACGAGCAGTACTTC.

This rearrangement joins TRBV6-6 to TRBJ1-5; D is possibly TRBD1 (6 bases). The V end was cut by 5 bases, the J end by 3 bases, with 8 bases between. Germline loops: CDR1 MNHNY, CDR2 SVGAGI (reference sequence). This CDR3 is 13 amino acids long. Here the CDR3 reads CASSGQINQPQHF. The CDR3 coding sequence is TGTGCCAGCAGTGGACAGATCAATCAGCCCCAGCATTTT.